This record looks at one T cell receptor (beta chain) sequence and its context. The data stem from a study of Graves' ophthalmopathy and Graves' hyperthyroidism. Across the whole study: Stable hyperthyroidism meant no progression to ophthalmopathy within 18 months of follow-up.

Newly diagnosed hyperthyroidism donors, aged 18 to 65, duration under 2 months. None of the included patients had other autoimmune diseases, uncontrolled infections, pregnancy or lactation, as these led to exclusion. Amplified TCR beta CDR3 regions were obtained using RNA transcripts as template. In the first round, RT-PCR was carried out with HTBI primers, and a multiplex PCR formed the second round. TCRdb passed the multiplex PCR reads through MiXCR, listing each CDR3 protein once. The data contain 500,000 to 700,000 distinct CDR3 sequences, under 45% of them singletons. Sequenced sample: peripheral blood or thyroid tissue (not recorded which). The origin of this receptor is an adult man with Graves' hyperthyroidism.

The CDR3 DNA reads as TGTGCCTGGAATTCTGGGGGGGATGGCAATCAGCCCCAGCATTTT. It is translated as CAWNSGGDGNQPQHF. The chain uses TRBV19 and TRBJ1-5, with D possibly matching TRBD1 (5 bases). Trimming stripped 11 bases from V and 2 bases from J, with 19 bases between. This CDR3 is built from 15 residues. Per germline, CDR1 LNHDA and CDR2 SQIVND (reference sequence).